Listed here are 13 T cell receptor beta chains from one sample, sequenced in a study of T cell responses to AZD1222 COVID-19 vaccine. TCRdb's table, derived via immunoSEQ multiplex PCR, lists solely in-frame clones and lacks some. The sample lists some 99,000 clones; roughly 88% were seen once. The source material was peripheral blood, sampled on day 0 of AZD1222 vaccination. The receptor set was obtained from an adult in good health.

This chain uses TRBV11-3 with TRBJ1-6; a possible D gene is TRBD1 (5 bases). Trimming took 5 bases from V and 6 from J, leaving 14 bases between them. Germline loops: CDR1 SGHNT, CDR2 YENEEA. The CDR3 runs to 15 residues. The CDR3 DNA reads TGTGCCAGCAGCCCAGGCCGGGACGGTAATTCACCCCTCCACTTT. This codes for CASSPGRDGNSPLHF.

V is TRBV5-1 and J is TRBJ2-2; D gene unclear. V shed 4 bases and J shed 10 bases, with 8 bases lying between them. The germline V gene has CDR1 SGHRS and CDR2 YFSETQ. The CDR3 runs to 11 residues. The CDR3 here is CASSTEEELFF. The CDR3 region has the DNA TGCGCCAGCAGCACGGAAGAGGAGCTGTTTTTT.

The gene calls are TRBV10-1 and TRBJ2-7; possible D gene TRBD1, 5 bases. V lost 7 bases, J lost 5 bases, and 12 bases lay in between. The CDR3 extends over 12 amino acids. In germline, CDR1 is WNHNN, CDR2 SYGVQD (reference sequence). The CDR3 DNA reads as TGCGCCAGCAAAGACAGTGTCCACGAGCAGTACGTC. Encoded protein: CASKDSVHEQYV.

The rearrangement joins TRBV6-1 to TRBJ1-2; D is unclear. V gave up 2 bases and J gave up 7 bases, with 11 bases separating them. The CDR3 is 13 amino acids. Germline-derived CDR1 and CDR2 are MNHNS and SASEGT. DNA of the CDR3: TGTGCCAGCAGTGAACTAAGCGCGGGTGGCTACACCTTC. This sequence encodes CASSELSAGGYTF.

The chain couples TRBV10-2 to TRBJ1-4, with D possibly TRBD1 on 5 matching bases. CDR1 is WSHSY, CDR2 SAAADI, per germline. The V end was cut by 6 bases, the J end by 4 bases, with 15 bases between. The CDR3 totals 15 residues. The CDR3 DNA sequence: TGCGCCAGCAGCTGGGGGACGGCGTATAATGAAAAACTGTTTTTT. It encodes CASSWGTAYNEKLFF.

This chain connects TRBV7-9 to TRBJ1-4; 7 nucleotides line up with TRBD1. The ends lost 1 base at V and 10 bases at J; junction bases unmatched: 9. CDR1 and CDR2 from the germline V gene are SEHNR and FQNEAQ (reference sequence). There are 15 residues in the CDR3. The DNA of the CDR3 is TGTGCCAGCAGCTTAGAGGGGGCTAGTCCAGGAAAACTGTTTTTT. It codes for CASSLEGASPGKLFF.

The V call is TRBV3-1 (or the pseudogene TRBV3-2), the J call TRBJ1-1; maybe TRBD1 (6 bases). This CDR3 is 16 amino acids long. Germline loops: CDR1 LGHDT, CDR2 YNNKEL (reference sequence). V gave up 3 bases and J gave up 5 bases, with 19 bases separating them. In DNA, the CDR3 is TGTGCCAGCAGCCATATTATCGGGGGCAGGTATACTGAAGCTTTCTTT. Amino acid sequence: CASSHIIGGRYTEAFF.

The count of this clone is one. The chain combines TRBV7-9 with TRBJ1-5; D unclear. This CDR3 is built from 14 residues. V was trimmed by 1 base and J by 0 bases, leaving 4 bases between them. The germline V gene has CDR1 SEHNR and CDR2 FQNEAQ (reference sequence). The CDR3 DNA follows: TGTGCCAGCAGCTTAGTGAGTAGCAATCAGCCCCAGCATTTT. It encodes CASSLVSSNQPQHF.

The rearrangement links TRBV4-1 to TRBJ2-4; D not certain. This CDR3 is built from 15 residues. Trimming removed 0 bases from V and 0 bases from J, with 6 bases in between. CDR1 is MGHRA and CDR2 is YSYEKL in the germline V gene. The CDR3 loop reads CASSQEGLAKNIQYF. CDR3 nucleotide sequence: TGCGCCAGCAGCCAAGAAGGATTAGCCAAAAACATTCAGTACTTC.

This clone occurred once. The genes are TRBV29-1 and TRBJ2-1; D is undetermined. Looked up from germline, CDR1 is SQVTM and CDR2 is ANQGSEA. V lost 6 bases, J lost 3 bases, and 15 bases lay in between. This CDR3 has 14 amino acids. The CDR3 spells CSVGSQNSYNEQFF. CDR3 nucleotide sequence: TGCAGCGTCGGGTCCCAAAATAGCTACAATGAGCAGTTCTTC.

This chain connects TRBV7-2 to TRBJ2-7; D gene uncertain. The CDR3 extends over 12 amino acids. Trimming stripped 5 bases from V and 3 bases from J, with 8 bases between. Germline-derived CDR1 and CDR2 are SGHTA and FQGNSA. The DNA of the CDR3 is TGTGCCAGCAGCCCCTCTCTCTACGAGCAGTACTTC. Amino acids: CASSPSLYEQYF.

The chain couples TRBV6-2 or TRBV6-3 to TRBJ2-2; TRBD2 is a possible D gene (5 bases). The CDR3 totals 13 residues. Germline CDR1 is MNHEY and CDR2 is SVGEGT. Trimming pared 2 bases from V and 6 bases from J, leaving 7 bases between. CDR3 sequence: CASSYGRAGELFF. For the CDR3, the DNA is TGTGCCAGCAGTTACGGGCGGGCCGGGGAGCTGTTTTTT.

As concerns this clone: The junction and the germline gene differ at one end; a read error may be behind it. The chain combines TRBV19 with TRBJ2-3, with TRBD2 identical over 11 bases. CDR1 is LNHDA and CDR2 is SQIVND in the germline V gene (reference sequence). The CDR3 extends over 17 amino acids. The DNA of the CDR3 is TGTGCCAATAGTGCCCTTGGGGGACTAGCGGTCACAGATACGCAGTATTTT. Translated: CANSALGGLAVTDTQYF.